These 3 T cell receptor beta chains were sequenced from one sample in a study of blood T cell repertoires in COVID-19. The protocol was immunoSEQ multiplex PCR, while the TCRdb copy is restricted to in-frame clones and leaves out a portion. This sample has a few hundred thousand clones; around 86% occur once, and the top ten carry around a tenth. Sequences were obtained from peripheral blood. Receptor source: a man in his forties who had recovered from COVID-19.

This chain connects TRBV9 to TRBJ2-1, with D possibly matching TRBD2 (5 bases). V was cut by 5 bases and J by 10 bases, with 13 bases left in between. The germline V gene encodes CDR1 SGDLS and CDR2 YYNGEE. CDR3 length equals 12 residues. CDR3 sequence (DNA): TGTGCCAGCAGTTCGCCGGGGTACGAGCAGTTCTTC. Translating it yields CASSSPGYEQFF.

This chain connects TRBV10-2 to TRBJ2-7, with 7 bases fitting TRBD2. The CDR3 totals 14 residues. Germline lookup yields CDR1 WSHSY and CDR2 SAAADI. Germline trimming cut 8 bases from V and 0 bases from J; bases unmatched to any gene: 7. CDR3 amino acids: CASVAGVGSYEQYF. CDR3 in DNA: TGCGCCAGCGTGGCGGGGGTGGGCTCCTACGAGCAGTACTTC.

This sequence joins TRBV9 and TRBJ2-1; weak D call: TRBD2 (6 bases). The CDR3 is made up of 16 amino acids. V lost 0 bases and J lost 5, with 15 bases in between. Germline V gene data show CDR1 as SGDLS and CDR2 as YYNGEE. CDR3 DNA sequence: TGTGCCAGCAGCGTAGCGGCGGGACCCCCGGACAATGAGCAGTTCTTC. This encodes CASSVAAGPPDNEQFF. The variable domain in full, completed from reference TRBV9 and TRBJ2-1, reads DSGVTQTPKHLITATGQRVTLRCSPRSGDLSVYWYQQSLDQGLQFLIQYYNGEERAKGNILERFSAQQFPDLHSELNLSSLELGDSALYFCASSVAAGPPDNEQFFGPGTRLTVL.